This entry lists 23 T cell receptor beta chains sequenced from one sample in a study of identical twins. MiXCR, run by TCRdb on the 5' RACE reads, gives a single entry per CDR3 protein. The sample contains about 280,000 distinct CDR3 sequences, roughly 8.6% of which appear only once. These data are also associated with another study on yellow fever vaccine responses in identical twins.

Source material: memory (CD45RO+) T cells sorted from blood. Source of these receptors: a woman aged 18-30 years in good health.

V usage is TRBV12-3 or TRBV12-4 and J usage is TRBJ1-2; D not certain. V shed 0 bases and J shed 4 bases, with 12 bases lying between them. The CDR3 runs 15 residues. The CDR3, as DNA: TGTGCCAGCAGTTTAGCGGCTGGCGAGGGCTATGGCTACACCTTC. It translates to CASSLAAGEGYGYTF.

This chain links TRBV10-3 with TRBJ2-1; TRBD2 aligns across 12 bases. CDR1 is ENHRY and CDR2 is SYGVKD in the germline V gene. Unmatched junction bases numbered 1, after V lost 6 bases and J lost 4 bases. The CDR3 is 14 amino acids. CDR3 amino acids: CAIRTSGSYNEQFF. The CDR3 DNA sequence: TGTGCCATCAGGACTAGCGGGAGTTACAATGAGCAGTTCTTC.

The chain joins TRBV11-2 to TRBJ2-7; the D call may be TRBD1 or TRBD2 (6 bases each). This CDR3 is built from 15 residues. Germline CDR1 reads SGHAT; CDR2 reads FQNNGV. Deletions cut 5 bases from V and 2 bases from J, with 16 bases between. The CDR3 loop is CASSPQEGGTYEQYF. The CDR3 DNA follows: TGTGCCAGCAGCCCGCAGGAAGGGGGGACCTACGAGCAGTACTTC.

The V and J genes are TRBV27 and TRBJ2-2, with 10 bases identical to TRBD2. The germline CDR1 and CDR2 sequences are MNHEY and SMNVEV (reference sequence). This CDR3 has 13 residues. V lost 10 bases and J lost 7; bases outside the gene matches: 6. The CDR3 spells CATRAGGIGELFF. CDR3 DNA: TGTGCCACCCGAGCGGGGGGGATCGGGGAGCTGTTTTTT.

The chain uses TRBV6-1 and TRBJ2-7, with 9 bases identical to TRBD1. In germline, CDR1 is MNHNS, CDR2 SASEGT. The ends lost 4 bases at V and 7 bases at J; junction bases unmatched: 11. This CDR3 spans 15 amino acids. CDR3 in DNA: TGTGCCAGCAGTGGTTCGCACAGGGGGCTCGGGGAGCAGTACTTC. Protein: CASSGSHRGLGEQYF.

This clonotype was counted between two and nine times. V is TRBV9 and J is TRBJ1-1; D is possibly TRBD1 (6 bases). Germline-derived CDR1 and CDR2 are SGDLS and YYNGEE. V lost 0 bases and J 5 bases, leaving 11 bases between the germline ends. This CDR3 has 14 amino acids. The CDR3 sequence is CASSVGGGRTEAFF. As DNA, the CDR3 is TGTGCCAGCAGCGTAGGAGGGGGAAGGACTGAAGCTTTCTTT. Together with reference TRBV9 and TRBJ1-1, the CDR3 gives the full variable domain: DSGVTQTPKHLITATGQRVTLRCSPRSGDLSVYWYQQSLDQGLQFLIQYYNGEERAKGNILERFSAQQFPDLHSELNLSSLELGDSALYFCASSVGGGRTEAFFGQGTRLTVV.

This clonotype has only a few counts. The genes are TRBV20-1 and TRBJ2-2; 8 nucleotides align to TRBD2. V dropped 2 bases and J dropped 4; count of bases not matched to a gene: 6. CDR3 length: 15 amino acids. Germline lookup yields CDR1 DFQATT and CDR2 SNEGSKA (reference sequence). The CDR3 nucleotides read TGCAGTGCTAGATTTAGCGGGGTAGGCACCGGGGAGCTGTTTTTT. It yields the protein CSARFSGVGTGELFF.

The chain couples TRBV5-1 to TRBJ2-5, with D perhaps matching TRBD2 (6 bases). The CDR3 covers 16 residues. Germline CDR1 and CDR2: SGHRS and YFSETQ. The V and J ends lost 0 bases and 3 bases respectively, with 15 bases between them. In DNA, the CDR3 is TGCGCCAGCAGCTTGGGAGTAGCGGAGAAAAAAGAGACCCAGTACTTC. Protein sequence: CASSLGVAEKKETQYF.

This clonotype was seen many times. The genes are TRBV25-1 and TRBJ1-2; D gene uncertain. This CDR3 is 14 amino acids long. With 4 bases removed from V and 8 bases from J, the gap between germline ends came to 17 bases. CDR1 is MGHDK and CDR2 is SYGVNS in the germline V gene. The CDR3 bases are TGTGCCAGCAGTGCCCCGGGGAATGCATGGGGCTACACCTTC. This gives the protein CASSAPGNAWGYTF.

There are many counts of this clonotype. The chain combines TRBV12-3 or TRBV12-4 with TRBJ1-5; D gene uncertain. CDR3 size: 14 residues. V lost 5 bases, J lost 5 bases, and 13 bases lay in between. This chain's CDR3 is CASSGPSRDQPQHF. The CDR3 nucleotides are TGTGCCAGCAGTGGGCCCAGCCGGGATCAGCCCCAGCATTTT.

This clonotype was counted many times. The J gene is TRBJ1-2, the V gene TRBV12-3 or TRBV12-4; the match to TRBD1 covers 7 bases. The J segment lost 0 bases and the V segment lost 4 bases, leaving 5 bases of the junction unmatched. CDR3 length: 15 amino acids. The DNA of the CDR3 is TGTGCCAGCAGTTCGGGACAGATGACTAACTATGGCTACACCTTC. Protein: CASSSGQMTNYGYTF.

This clonotype came up a few times. This rearrangement joins TRBV25-1 to TRBJ1-1, with 7 bases fitting TRBD1. Trimming took 3 bases from V and 0 from J; bases not matched to a gene: 10. Germline-derived CDR1 and CDR2 are MGHDK and SYGVNS. This CDR3 is built from 17 residues. The chain's CDR3 is CASSEPRTGRMNTEAFF. For the CDR3, the DNA is TGTGCCAGCAGTGAGCCCCGGACAGGCCGCATGAACACTGAAGCTTTCTTT. Looking up the rest from reference TRBV25-1 and TRBJ1-1 gives the full variable domain: EADIYQTPRYLVIGTGKKITLECSQTMGHDKMYWYQQDPGMELHLIHYSYGVNSTEKGDLSSESTVSRIRTEHFPLTLESARPSHTSQYLCASSEPRTGRMNTEAFFGQGTRLTVV.

This clonotype has a count of ten or more. J is TRBJ2-5 and V is TRBV4-2; 9 bases fit TRBD2. The germline V gene has CDR1 LGHNA and CDR2 YNFKEQ. V gave up 2 bases and J gave up 1 base; unmatched junction bases: 5. The CDR3 length is 16 residues. Here the CDR3 DNA reads TGTGCCAGCAGCCAACTAGAAGCGGGGGGCCAAGAGACCCAGTACTTC. Translation: CASSQLEAGGQETQYF.

This clonotype was counted a few times. The chain uses TRBV3-1 and TRBJ2-5; D possibly corresponds to TRBD2 (6 bases). From germline, CDR1 is LGHDT and CDR2 YNNKEL (reference sequence). Between the trimmed V and J ends, which lost 4 bases and 5 bases, there was a span of 14 bases. The CDR3 totals 14 residues. In nucleotides, the CDR3 is TGTGCCAGCAGCCCCCCGGGGGTTAGGGAGACCCAGTACTTC. Protein product: CASSPPGVRETQYF.

The chain carries TRBV20-1 and TRBJ1-4; the D gene is possibly TRBD1 (5 bases). The germline V gene encodes CDR1 DFQATT and CDR2 SNEGSKA (reference sequence). The CDR3 extends over 14 amino acids. The germline V and J ends were trimmed by 1 base and 8 bases, with 14 bases remaining between them. Written as DNA, the CDR3 is TGCAGTGCTAGAGGGGGGGGGACGGCAGAAAAACTGTTTTTT. Amino acid sequence: CSARGGGTAEKLFF.

This clonotype is medium-sized within its sample. The V and J genes are TRBV24-1 and TRBJ2-3, with 7 bases lining up with TRBD1. With 4 bases clipped from V and 5 bases from J, the junction kept 17 bases outside the gene matches. Germline lookup yields CDR1 KGHDR and CDR2 SFDVKD. The CDR3 contains 18 residues. CDR3 DNA sequence: TGTGCCACCAGTGAATCGGGACAGCCAACTACTCTCGTAGATACGCAGTATTTT. Amino acid sequence: CATSESGQPTTLVDTQYF.

The V gene is TRBV5-4, the J gene TRBJ2-1, with D possibly called TRBD1 or TRBD2 (5 bases each). The germline V gene encodes CDR1 SGHNT and CDR2 YYREEE (reference sequence). This CDR3 has 16 residues. The V end lost 3 bases, the J end lost 0 bases, and 13 bases lay between the germline ends. The chain's CDR3 is CASSSGDLCSYNEQFF. The CDR3 nucleotides are TGTGCCAGCAGCTCCGGGGACCTTTGCTCCTACAATGAGCAGTTCTTC.

This clonotype was recorded many times. The chain uses TRBV7-8 and TRBJ2-1; D is undetermined. V was shortened by 6 bases and J by 3 bases, with 6 bases between the two germline ends. CDR3 length: 12 residues. The germline CDR1 and CDR2 sequences are SGHVS and FQNEAQ. The CDR3 reads CASSRVYNEQFF. In DNA form, the CDR3 reads TGTGCCAGCAGTCGGGTCTACAATGAGCAGTTCTTC.

At least ten counts were recorded for this clonotype. Written as DNA, the CDR3 is TGTGCCAGCAGCTTACCGTCTGAGCAGTTCTTC. Translated, it gives CASSLPSEQFF. The chain has TRBV7-9 and TRBJ2-1; D is uncertain. CDR1 is SEHNR and CDR2 is FQNEAQ in the germline V gene (reference sequence). The CDR3 is made up of 11 amino acids. Trimming took 2 bases from V and 9 from J, leaving 5 bases between them.

The chain joins TRBV6-1 to TRBJ2-7, with D perhaps matching TRBD1 or TRBD2 (5 bases each). This CDR3 contains 13 residues. In germline, CDR1 is MNHNS, CDR2 SASEGT. V was trimmed by 1 base and J by 7 bases, leaving 11 bases between them. DNA for the CDR3: TGTGCCAGCAGTGAAGTAGGGGAGCGGGAGCAGTACTTC. This encodes CASSEVGEREQYF.

This clonotype was detected only a few times. The chain couples TRBV9 to TRBJ2-1; 8 bases are shared with TRBD2. The CDR3 has 15 residues. The germline gives CDR1 SGDLS, CDR2 YYNGEE. V lost 0 bases to trimming and J lost 4 bases; unmatched junction nucleotides: 3. CDR3 in amino acids: CASSVGTSRYNEQFF. The CDR3, as DNA: TGTGCCAGCAGCGTAGGGACTAGCAGATACAATGAGCAGTTCTTC.

A few counts support this clonotype. The chain links TRBV20-1 to TRBJ2-7; no reliable D call. The CDR3 loop spans 15 amino acids. The germline V gene encodes CDR1 DFQATT and CDR2 SNEGSKA (reference sequence). V was shortened by 0 bases and J by 0 bases, with 12 bases between the two germline ends. The CDR3 sequence: CSARDAGTVSYEQYF. Here the CDR3 DNA reads TGCAGTGCTAGAGATGCCGGTACAGTCTCCTACGAGCAGTACTTC.

This clonotype was observed at least ten times. The chain combines TRBV25-1 with TRBJ2-3; no definite D call. The CDR3 is made up of 11 amino acids. The V gene lost 1 base and the J gene lost 13 bases, with 9 bases spanning the gap. CDR1 is MGHDK, CDR2 SYGVNS, per germline. The CDR3 is CASSELGKEYF. CDR3 sequence (DNA): TGTGCCAGCAGTGAATTGGGCAAGGAGTATTTT.